Listed here are 18 T cell receptor beta chains from one sample, sequenced in a study of control samples from healthy donors and cancer patients (dated by TCRdb to the early 2020s). The library was obtained by the immunoSEQ multiplex PCR assay. As stored in TCRdb, this immuneACCESS dataset retains in-frame rearrangements with V and J assigned. A fraction of the clones does not appear; measured against another copy, unresolved V genes explain less than half of the discrepancy, and the remainder lacks a known reason. For this sample there are approximately 40,000 clones; roughly 65% appear just once. The ten largest clones capture under 20% of the sample. The sequenced material came from formalin-fixed, paraffin-embedded tissue. These receptors all come from a male donor with melanoma.

This clone was recorded a few times. The V gene is TRBV5-5, the J gene TRBJ2-2; tentatively, D is TRBD1 (5 bases). The CDR3 length is 13 residues. CDR1 is SGHKS, CDR2 YYEKEE, per germline (reference sequence). Between the trimmed V and J ends, which lost 2 bases and 6 bases, there was a span of 8 bases. CDR3 bases: TGTGCCAGCAGCTTAGGCAGGGCCGGGGAGCTGTTTTTT. Translated: CASSLGRAGELFF.

The chain carries TRBV6-5 and TRBJ2-5; 7 bases fit TRBD1. The J call is in doubt because the DNA end fits TRBJ2-7 better. Germline assignment: CDR1 MNHEY and CDR2 SVGAGI. This CDR3 is 16 amino acids long. This CDR3 reads CASSYKGAPRAYEQYF. CDR3 in DNA: TGTGCCAGCAGTTACAAGGGGGCGCCTAGGGCTTACGAGCAGTACTTC.

In its sample, this clone ranks as medium-sized. The genes are TRBV30 and TRBJ2-7, with 9 nucleotides matching TRBD1. Germline CDR1 and CDR2: GTSNPN and SVGIG (reference sequence). The trim removed 4 bases at V and 0 bases at J, leaving 4 bases unmatched. There are 14 residues in the CDR3. The CDR3 region has the DNA TGTGCCTGGAATAGGGACAGGGTCTCCTACGAGCAGTACTTC. As protein: CAWNRDRVSYEQYF.

The chain employs TRBV19 and TRBJ1-6; D possibly corresponds to TRBD1 (5 bases). Trimming removed 10 bases from V and 6 bases from J, with 19 bases in between. The CDR3 loop spans 15 amino acids. In germline, CDR1 is LNHDA, CDR2 SQIVND (reference sequence). The CDR3 nucleotides are TGTGCCACACGCAGCGGGGCTTACAGTAATTCACCCCTCCACTTT. Protein product: CATRSGAYSNSPLHF. The full variable domain, rest sourced from reference TRBV19 and TRBJ1-6, is DGGITQSPKYLFRKEGQNVTLSCEQNLNHDAMYWYRQDPGQGLRLIYYSQIVNDFQKGDIAEGYSVSREKKESFPLTVTSAQKNPTAFYLCATRSGAYSNSPLHFGNGTRLTVT.

V and J are TRBV5-4 and TRBJ2-7; 9 bases are a match to TRBD2. Losses at the gene ends were 4 bases for V and 7 bases for J; bases not matched to a gene: 12. Per the germline V gene, CDR1 is SGHNT and CDR2 is YYREEE (reference sequence). The CDR3 has 15 residues. The CDR3 loop is CASSPQREATLEQYF. The CDR3 region has the DNA TGTGCCAGCAGCCCTCAGCGGGAGGCCACGTTAGAGCAGTACTTC.

J is TRBJ2-7 and V is TRBV6-5, with TRBD2 as a possible D gene (5 bases). The germline V and J ends were trimmed by 7 bases and 4 bases, with 14 bases remaining between them. Germline CDR1 MNHEY, CDR2 SVGAGI. This CDR3 is built from 13 residues. CDR3 nucleotides: TGTGCCAGCACTCCCCCGGGCGGGTACGAGCAGTACTTC. It is translated as CASTPPGGYEQYF.

This clone has more than one count but fewer than ten. This is likely an artifact of a read error, given a far larger clone one base away. This chain connects TRBV30 to TRBJ2-5; 9 nucleotides agree with TRBD1. This CDR3 is built from 14 residues. J lost 4 bases, V lost 0 bases, and 3 bases had no gene match. Germline CDR1 GTSNPN, CDR2 SVGIG (reference sequence). The CDR3 DNA follows: TGTGCCTGGAGTGTAGGGACAGGGCTAGAGACCCAGTACTTC. Its protein product is CAWSVGTGLETQYF.

The sample holds one count of this clone. This chain joins TRBV24-1 and TRBJ2-1, with 9 bases aligning to TRBD1. V was clipped by 4 bases and J by 9 bases; unmatched bases: 9. Germline V gene data show CDR1 as KGHDR and CDR2 as SFDVKD. The CDR3 is made up of 15 amino acids. The CDR3 is CATSDQGQGMGEQFF. As DNA, the CDR3 is TGTGCCACCAGTGACCAGGGACAGGGAATGGGTGAGCAGTTCTTC.

The J gene is TRBJ2-1, the V gene TRBV7-9, with a tentative D call TRBD2 (6 bases). The CDR3 is 15 amino acids. Trimming left V 8 bases short and J 1 base short, with 15 bases between. Germline V lookup: CDR1 SEHNR, CDR2 FQNEAQ (reference sequence). The CDR3 sequence: CASQGVRGSYNEQFF. CDR3 sequence (DNA): TGTGCCAGCCAAGGGGTGCGGGGATCCTACAATGAGCAGTTCTTC.

CDR3 amino acids: CASSQDSQGSSGANVLTF. The DNA of the CDR3 is TGCGCCAGCAGCCAAGATTCCCAGGGGAGCTCTGGGGCCAACGTCCTGACTTTC. The rearrangement uses TRBV4-1 and TRBJ2-6, with TRBD1 as a possible D gene (6 bases). The CDR3 loop spans 18 amino acids. Trimming cost V 0 bases and J 0 bases, with 12 bases left between them. Germline CDR1 is MGHRA and CDR2 is YSYEKL.

The chain joins TRBV28 to TRBJ1-5; D gene uncertain. V lost 10 bases and J lost 6, with 13 bases in between. The CDR3 loop spans 12 amino acids. CDR1 and CDR2 from the germline V gene are MDHEN and SYDVKM. The CDR3 DNA sequence: TGTGCCACCGCCACCCGAGGTCAGCCCCAGCATTTT. This sequence encodes CATATRGQPQHF.

This clone has just a few counts. The chain joins TRBV5-1 to TRBJ2-2; a possible D gene is TRBD2 (6 bases). The CDR3 totals 15 residues. In germline, CDR1 is SGHRS, CDR2 YFSETQ. Trimming removed 0 bases from V and 4 bases from J, with 10 bases in between. Written as DNA, the CDR3 is TGCGCCAGCAGCTTGGCCCTCGGGGGCACCGGGGAGCTGTTTTTT. Its protein product is CASSLALGGTGELFF.

The chain is built from TRBV9 and TRBJ2-7; unclear D gene. Germline V gives CDR1 SGDLS, CDR2 YYNGEE. V dropped 2 bases and J dropped 6 bases, with 15 bases sitting between them. CDR3 size: 14 residues. In DNA, the CDR3 is TGTGCCAGCAGCGTGGATCATAGAACCACCGAGCAGTACTTC. Protein sequence: CASSVDHRTTEQYF.

This clone came up once. The CDR3 DNA follows: TGTGCCAGCAGCAAAAGTGACAGGGTAGGGGACATTCAGTACTTC. It encodes CASSKSDRVGDIQYF. The chain joins TRBV21-1 to TRBJ2-4; TRBD1, the D gene given by the table, was not confirmed from the DNA. TRBV21-1 is flagged as a pseudogene. This CDR3 contains 15 residues.

The V and J genes are TRBV28 and TRBJ2-4, with 7 nucleotides matching TRBD1. Germline trimming cut 10 bases from V and 6 bases from J; bases unmatched to any gene: 6. The length of the CDR3 is 12 residues. CDR1 is MDHEN and CDR2 is SYDVKM in the germline V gene. CDR3 amino acids: CATSGTANIQYF. CDR3 DNA sequence: TGTGCCACATCCGGGACAGCAAACATTCAGTACTTC.

The chain joins TRBV27 to TRBJ2-3; 8 bases fit TRBD2. Germline V gives CDR1 MNHEY, CDR2 SMNVEV (reference sequence). The length of the CDR3 is 12 residues. The junction had 0 bases not matched to a gene; V was cut back by 6 bases and J by 4 bases. CDR3: CASRAGADTQYF. The CDR3 DNA follows: TGTGCCAGCAGAGCGGGAGCAGATACGCAGTATTTT.

Regarding this clone: Sequence at one end of the junction differs from germline and may be a read error. Other DNA sequences within the sample encode an identical CDR3. This chain links TRBV27 with TRBJ2-1; D is unclear. CDR1 is MNHEY, CDR2 SMNVEV, per germline (reference sequence). The CDR3 totals 11 residues. This CDR3 reads CASSRNNEQFF. CDR3 nucleotide sequence: TGTGCCAGCAGTAGAAACAATGAGCAATTCTTC.

This clone was detected only a few times. CDR3 bases: TGCGCCAGCAGCACGGGTGGGACTAGTTTTTACGAGCAGTACTTC. Translated, it gives CASSTGGTSFYEQYF. The chain has TRBV5-1 and TRBJ2-7; the match to TRBD2 covers 8 bases. This CDR3 region has 15 residues. V shed 4 bases, J shed 4 bases, and the junction held 10 bases outside the gene matches. Germline V gene lookup returns CDR1 SGHRS and CDR2 YFSETQ.